This TCR beta chain was captured by sequencing in a study of multiple sclerosis patients with progressive multifocal leukoencephalopathy. There are 12 residues in the CDR3. CDR1 SQVTM and CDR2 ANQGSEA come from the germline V gene. V was pared by 0 bases and J by 4 bases, with 7 bases between. Regarding the study as a whole: Clones expanded at PML were already present before and during natalizumab.

A note on this clone: What it binds is not known.

Repertoires were generated with immunoSEQ multiplex PCR, while TCRdb's copy carries only in-frame clones and drops some. Among 25,000 to 35,000 clones listed, about nine tenths were seen once. The time point denotes: five to six months of natalizumab therapy. This sequence originates from a human donor with multiple sclerosis. The specimen comprised PBMCs, sampled from a patient treated with natalizumab. V and J are TRBV29-1 and TRBJ2-7; D remains ambiguous. CDR3 in DNA: TGCAGCGTTGAAGAGGCCGGATACGAGCAGTACTTC. Translation gives CSVEEAGYEQYF.